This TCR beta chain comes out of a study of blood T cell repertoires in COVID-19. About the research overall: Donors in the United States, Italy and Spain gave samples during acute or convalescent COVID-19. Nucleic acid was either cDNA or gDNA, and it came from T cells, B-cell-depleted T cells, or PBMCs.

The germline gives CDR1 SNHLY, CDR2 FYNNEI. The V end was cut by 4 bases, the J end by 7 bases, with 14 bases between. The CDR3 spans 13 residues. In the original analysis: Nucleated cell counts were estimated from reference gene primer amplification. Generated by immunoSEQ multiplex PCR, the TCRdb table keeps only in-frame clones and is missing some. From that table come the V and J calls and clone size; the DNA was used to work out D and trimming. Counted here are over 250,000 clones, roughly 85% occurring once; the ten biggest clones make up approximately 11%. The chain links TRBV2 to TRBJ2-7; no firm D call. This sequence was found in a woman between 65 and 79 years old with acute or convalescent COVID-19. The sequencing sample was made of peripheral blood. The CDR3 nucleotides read TGTGCCAGCAGTGGGCAGCTCCTGACAGAGCAGTACTTC. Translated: CASSGQLLTEQYF.